One and the same sample provided the 21 T cell receptor beta chains below, sequenced in a study of T cell responses to AZD1222 COVID-19 vaccine. This table comes from immunoSEQ multiplex PCR, and its TCRdb copy is limited to in-frame clones, with some not included. This table holds roughly 70,000 clones, 85% found once. Here the sequenced sample was peripheral blood, taken on day 0 of AZD1222 vaccination. The receptors come from an adult in good health.

The chain carries TRBV19 and TRBJ2-7; D is possibly TRBD1 or TRBD2 (5 bases each). Germline CDR1 and CDR2: LNHDA and SQIVND (reference sequence). The germline V and J ends were trimmed by 6 bases and 3 bases, with 18 bases remaining between them. The CDR3 loop spans 15 amino acids. The CDR3 nucleotides are TGTGCCAGTAGGCGATACCCGGGACCCGACTACGAGCAGTACTTC. This gives the protein CASRRYPGPDYEQYF.

CDR3 DNA: TGTGCCAGCAGTTTTTGGAGGGACGGTGAAGCTTTCTTT. This sequence encodes CASSFWRDGEAFF. The rearrangement joins TRBV27 to TRBJ1-1, with a weak D call TRBD1 (5 bases). The CDR3 extends over 13 amino acids. The germline V gene encodes CDR1 MNHEY and CDR2 SMNVEV (reference sequence). V was shortened by 3 bases and J by 7 bases, with 12 bases between the two germline ends.

This sequence joins TRBV5-1 and TRBJ2-5; 12 bases map to TRBD1. Germline CDR1 is SGHRS and CDR2 is YFSETQ. The CDR3 has 15 residues. V shed 4 bases, J shed 5 bases, and the junction held 6 bases outside the gene matches. The CDR3 loop is CASSPGTGGGETQYF. CDR3 coding DNA: TGCGCCAGCAGCCCCGGGACAGGGGGCGGGGAGACCCAGTACTTC.

V is TRBV5-6 and J is TRBJ1-2; TRBD1 agrees at 10 bases. From germline, CDR1 is SGHDT and CDR2 YYEEEE. This CDR3 has 15 amino acids. V gave up 0 bases and J gave up 4 bases; unmatched junction bases: 3. For the CDR3, the DNA is TGTGCCAGCAGCTTGGGGACAGGGGGTTTCTATGGCTACACCTTC. This sequence encodes CASSLGTGGFYGYTF.

This chain links TRBV11-3 with TRBJ1-2; possibly TRBD1 for D (6 bases). This CDR3 is 14 amino acids long. Germline CDR1 SGHNT, CDR2 YENEEA. V lost 5 bases and J 5 bases, leaving 15 bases between the germline ends. The CDR3 loop reads CASSILGQQYGYTF. The CDR3 region has the DNA TGTGCCAGCAGCATTCTTGGACAGCAGTATGGCTACACCTTC.

This chain joins TRBV27 and TRBJ2-7; 7 nucleotides match TRBD1. CDR3 size: 13 residues. With V trimmed by 5 bases and J by 4 bases, 5 bases remained unmatched. Germline loops: CDR1 MNHEY, CDR2 SMNVEV (reference sequence). Written as DNA, the CDR3 is TGTGCCAGCAGTCTCGGGACAGAGTACGAGCAGTACTTC. Protein sequence: CASSLGTEYEQYF.

This chain connects TRBV12-3 or TRBV12-4 to TRBJ2-7; D ambiguous. CDR3 length: 13 amino acids. Trimming took 6 bases from V and 3 from J, leaving 12 bases between them. The CDR3 sequence: CASRPDGYYEQYF. The DNA of the CDR3 is TGTGCCAGCAGACCGGACGGATACTACGAGCAGTACTTC.

This clone was recorded once. The J gene is TRBJ1-6, the V gene TRBV5-5; 7 bases are shared with TRBD1. Germline CDR1 SGHKS, CDR2 YYEKEE (reference sequence). The CDR3 has 15 residues. After removal of 3 bases from V and 8 bases from J, the junction contained 8 bases not matched to a gene. For the CDR3, the DNA is TGTGCCAGCAGCTCCGACAGACAGGGCGATTCACCCCTCCACTTT. This sequence encodes CASSSDRQGDSPLHF.

The chain carries TRBV7-9 and TRBJ2-2; TRBD1 might be the D (8 bases). The CDR3 has 17 amino acids. CDR1 SEHNR and CDR2 FQNEAQ come from the germline V gene (reference sequence). The V gene lost 5 bases and the J gene lost 3 bases, with 19 bases spanning the gap. The CDR3 nucleotides are TGTGCCAGCAGCGCGGGTCAGGGGGCGGGAGACACCGGGGAGCTGTTTTTT. This translates into CASSAGQGAGDTGELFF.

This chain connects TRBV19 to TRBJ2-7; tentative D call: TRBD2 (5 bases). The CDR3 has 14 residues. Germline CDR1 LNHDA, CDR2 SQIVND (reference sequence). The ends were cut back, 1 base at V and 6 bases at J, with 13 bases in the middle. The DNA of the CDR3 is TGTGCCAGTAGTATAGGGCGGGCAGTTGGCGAGCAGTACTTC. It yields the protein CASSIGRAVGEQYF.

This chain connects TRBV5-6 to TRBJ2-5, with 8 bases identical to TRBD2. This CDR3 comprises 15 residues. CDR1 is SGHDT, CDR2 YYEEEE, per germline. The trim removed 2 bases at V and 4 bases at J, leaving 7 bases unmatched. CDR3 DNA sequence: TGTGCCAGCAGCTTTAACGGGAGGGTAAGAGAGACCCAGTACTTC. This translates into CASSFNGRVRETQYF.

The gene calls are TRBV5-1 and TRBJ2-5; 8 bases are a match to TRBD2. CDR1 and CDR2 (germline): SGHRS, YFSETQ. V lost 0 bases to trimming and J lost 5 bases; unmatched junction nucleotides: 3. The CDR3 runs to 14 residues. CDR3 sequence (DNA): TGCGCCAGCAGCTTGGGACCGGGAGGGGAGACCCAGTACTTC. Protein: CASSLGPGGETQYF.

The V and J genes are TRBV6-4 and TRBJ1-2, with TRBD1 as a possible D gene (5 bases). Germline loops: CDR1 MRHNA, CDR2 SNTAGT. V was clipped by 0 bases and J by 6 bases, with 20 bases between them. The CDR3 sequence is 17 residues long. DNA of the CDR3: TGTGCCAGCAGTGACTCGAGCGTAGGAGTACAGGCTCATGGCTACACCTTC. Protein product: CASSDSSVGVQAHGYTF.

This sequence joins TRBV2 and TRBJ2-5; D may correspond to TRBD1 or TRBD2 (6 bases each). V was trimmed by 4 bases and J by 5 bases, leaving 8 bases between them. The CDR3 totals 12 residues. Germline CDR1 SNHLY, CDR2 FYNNEI. The chain's CDR3 is CASSGGGETQYF. DNA of the CDR3: TGTGCCAGCAGTGGAGGGGGGGAGACCCAGTACTTC.

V usage is TRBV5-1 and J usage is TRBJ1-4; D possibly corresponds to TRBD1 (5 bases). Germline V gene data show CDR1 as SGHRS and CDR2 as YFSETQ. The CDR3 runs 16 residues. Trimming stripped 7 bases from V and 1 base from J, with 17 bases between. Here the CDR3 DNA reads TGCGCCAGCGCCCAGCTTATGGGGGGAACTAATGAAAAACTGTTTTTT. Its protein product is CASAQLMGGTNEKLFF.

This rearrangement joins TRBV7-2 to TRBJ2-3; 14 bases align to TRBD2. CDR3 length: 17 amino acids. Germline CDR1 and CDR2: SGHTA and FQGNSA. The J segment lost 2 bases and the V segment lost 5 bases, leaving 6 bases of the junction unmatched. The CDR3 region has the DNA TGTGCCAGCAGCCGGACTAGCGGGAGGACTTACACAGATACGCAGTATTTT. Translation: CASSRTSGRTYTDTQYF.

The rearrangement links TRBV9 to TRBJ2-5; 9 bases align to TRBD2. Germline V CDR1 and CDR2: SGDLS, YYNGEE. The CDR3 runs 15 residues. V lost 4 bases to trimming and J lost 1 base; unmatched junction nucleotides: 5. DNA for the CDR3: TGTGCCAGCAGCCCCCGACTAGCGGTCCAAGAGACCCAGTACTTC. This codes for CASSPRLAVQETQYF.

This chain joins TRBV5-1 and TRBJ2-5, with 8 positions matching TRBD1. V gave up 0 bases and J gave up 5 bases; unmatched junction bases: 9. The germline V gene encodes CDR1 SGHRS and CDR2 YFSETQ. The CDR3 totals 16 residues. The CDR3 DNA reads TGCGCCAGCAGCTTGGCAAGCAGGGGGCCGTTCGAGACCCAGTACTTC. Amino acid sequence: CASSLASRGPFETQYF.

The chain couples TRBV7-8 to TRBJ1-3, with TRBD1 matching 8 bases. The CDR3 consists of 14 residues. V was clipped by 6 bases and J by 7 bases; unmatched bases: 8. Germline CDR1 reads SGHVS; CDR2 reads FQNEAQ. Here the CDR3 reads CASRSGGSRNTIYF. CDR3 DNA sequence: TGTGCCAGCAGGTCAGGGGGCTCACGGAACACCATATATTTT.

This rearrangement joins TRBV11-2 to TRBJ2-1; no reliable D call. Trimming cost V 4 bases and J 0 bases, with 10 bases left between them. Germline V lookup: CDR1 SGHAT, CDR2 FQNNGV. The CDR3 consists of 15 residues. CDR3 loop: CASSSPSASYNEQFF. The CDR3 coding sequence is TGTGCCAGCAGCTCCCCCTCGGCCTCCTACAATGAGCAGTTCTTC. The whole variable domain, filled in from reference TRBV11-2 and TRBJ2-1, reads EAGVAQSPRYKIIEKRQSVAFWCNPISGHATLYWYQQILGQGPKLLIQFQNNGVVDDSQLPKDRFSAERLKGVDSTLKIQPAKLEDSAVYLCASSSPSASYNEQFFGPGTRLTVL.

V usage is TRBV3-1 (or the pseudogene TRBV3-2) and J usage is TRBJ1-3; D call uncertain. This CDR3 has 14 amino acids. The V gene's germline CDR1 is LGHDT and CDR2 YNNKEL (reference sequence). V dropped 4 bases and J dropped 0 bases, with 7 bases sitting between them. As DNA, the CDR3 is TGTGCCAGCAGCCTGACCCCCTCTGGAAACACCATATATTTT. Translation gives CASSLTPSGNTIYF.